Sequencing of this T cell receptor beta chain was carried out in a study of blood T cells in healthy people across ages. For the second PCR, which ran for 7 to 11 cycles, a sample-barcoded 5' primer and a J-beta primer mix were used. Each CDR3 protein is one row after TCRdb ran MiXCR on the 5' RACE reads. The table shows some 780,000 distinct CDR3 sequences, with 56% occurring only once. The germline V gene has CDR1 MDHEN and CDR2 SYDVKM. This CDR3 region has 16 residues. V dropped 3 bases and J dropped 2 bases, with 14 bases sitting between them. Sequenced sample: blood. The chain recombines TRBV28 with TRBJ1-3, with D possibly being TRBD1 (5 bases). This TCR was recovered from a middle-aged man in good health. In DNA, the CDR3 is TGTGCCAGCAGTTTGGGGGGTTCGGCCGCTGGAAACACCATATATTTT. It encodes CASSLGGSAAGNTIYF.